The 30 T cell receptor beta chains reported below all come from one sample, sequenced in a study of cytomegalovirus exposure and HLA in healthy donors. The PCR had 60 Vbeta and 13 Jbeta primers. Generated by immunoSEQ multiplex PCR, the TCRdb table keeps only in-frame clones and is missing some. The top ten hold around 1.6% of the sample, which has some 200,000 clones, roughly 80% seen once. Sequenced: PBMCs. These receptors all stem from a man aged 45-65 years in good health and CMV-seronegative.

V is TRBV5-4 and J is TRBJ2-3; 9 nucleotides match TRBD2. The V gene end was trimmed by 5 bases and the J gene end by 5 bases; junction bases not matched to a gene: 9. This CDR3 has 15 residues. CDR1 is SGHNT, CDR2 YYREEE, per germline (reference sequence). CDR3 bases: TGTGCCAGCAGATTCTTAGCGGGGGAGGTAGATACGCAGTATTTT. Amino acids: CASRFLAGEVDTQYF.

The V call is TRBV6-5, the J call TRBJ1-2; 7 bases align to TRBD1. J gave up 6 bases and V 5 bases, and 6 bases lay outside the gene matches. The germline gives CDR1 MNHEY, CDR2 SVGAGI. The CDR3 is 13 amino acids. In DNA form, the CDR3 reads TGTGCCAGCAGTCGAGACAGGGCTGATGGCTACACCTTC. This codes for CASSRDRADGYTF.

The rearrangement uses TRBV5-6 and TRBJ2-7; 14 bases are a match to TRBD2. With V trimmed by 5 bases and J by 4 bases, 5 bases remained unmatched. Looked up from germline, CDR1 is SGHDT and CDR2 is YYEEEE. This CDR3 is built from 15 residues. The CDR3 DNA is TGTGCCAGCAGACTGGGACTAGCGGGAGAATACGAGCAGTACTTC. As protein: CASRLGLAGEYEQYF.

The chain recombines TRBV12-5 with TRBJ1-6; 7 bases align to TRBD1. CDR1 LGHNT and CDR2 FRNRAP come from the germline V gene. With V trimmed by 7 bases and J by 7 bases, 7 bases remained unmatched. The CDR3 totals 14 residues. CDR3 amino acids: CASEAGTVNSPLHF. The CDR3 region has the DNA TGTGCTAGTGAAGCCGGGACAGTGAATTCACCCCTCCACTTT.

The rearrangement uses TRBV19 and TRBJ1-2; weak D call: TRBD1 (5 bases). The CDR3 contains 14 residues. The germline V gene has CDR1 LNHDA and CDR2 SQIVND (reference sequence). With 5 bases removed from V and 4 bases from J, the gap between germline ends came to 14 bases. This chain's CDR3 is CASSPEGSIYGYTF. CDR3 nucleotides: TGTGCCAGTAGTCCGGAGGGGAGCATCTATGGCTACACCTTC.

The chain links TRBV29-1 to TRBJ2-3; 12 nucleotides match TRBD2. After removal of 1 base from V and 5 bases from J, the junction contained 10 bases not matched to a gene. Per germline, CDR1 SQVTM and CDR2 ANQGSEA. The CDR3 is 17 residues long. The CDR3 reads CSVEALTSGGGKDTQYF. For the CDR3, the DNA is TGCAGCGTTGAAGCTTTGACTAGCGGGGGTGGTAAAGATACGCAGTATTTT.

The J gene is TRBJ2-5, the V gene TRBV5-4; D may be TRBD2 (5 bases). The CDR3 extends over 15 amino acids. From germline, CDR1 is SGHNT and CDR2 YYREEE (reference sequence). Trimming took off 4 bases at V and 2 bases at J, with 15 bases between the two ends. Written as DNA, the CDR3 is TGTGCCAGCAGCGGCTCCGGGAACCGTCAAGAGACCCAGTACTTC. This sequence encodes CASSGSGNRQETQYF.

The genes are TRBV19 and TRBJ2-7; the match to TRBD1 covers 9 bases. The germline V gene encodes CDR1 LNHDA and CDR2 SQIVND (reference sequence). This CDR3 is 15 amino acids long. With 4 bases clipped from V and 6 bases from J, the junction kept 10 bases outside the gene matches. CDR3 in amino acids: CASSTWDRVESEQYF. The CDR3 DNA reads TGTGCCAGTAGTACCTGGGACAGGGTGGAAAGCGAGCAGTACTTC.

The chain is built from TRBV4-3 and TRBJ2-7; 9 bases line up with TRBD1. This CDR3 is built from 15 residues. Germline V gene lookup returns CDR1 LGHNA and CDR2 YSLEER. V dropped 4 bases and J dropped 5; count of bases not matched to a gene: 9. CDR3 sequence: CASSLYGTGLDEQYF. CDR3 nucleotide sequence: TGCGCCAGCAGCCTATACGGGACAGGGCTTGACGAGCAGTACTTC.

The chain recombines TRBV19 with TRBJ1-3; D is uncertain. Germline V gives CDR1 LNHDA, CDR2 SQIVND (reference sequence). V gave up 11 bases and J gave up 0 bases, with 14 bases separating them. CDR3 length: 14 residues. The CDR3 coding sequence is TGTGCCTCCGGCGGCGCCCTCTCTGGAAACACCATATATTTT. This codes for CASGGALSGNTIYF. Together with reference TRBV19 and TRBJ1-3, the CDR3 gives the full variable domain: DGGITQSPKYLFRKEGQNVTLSCEQNLNHDAMYWYRQDPGQGLRLIYYSQIVNDFQKGDIAEGYSVSREKKESFPLTVTSAQKNPTAFYLCASGGALSGNTIYFGEGSWLTVV.

Note on this clone: An end of the junction differs from the germline gene, which may be a read error. This rearrangement joins TRBV7-9 to TRBJ2-7; 10 bases agree with TRBD2. CDR1 SEHNR and CDR2 FQNEAQ come from the germline V gene (reference sequence). The CDR3 length is 14 residues. This chain's CDR3 is CSSSYGTSDYEQYF. Written as DNA, the CDR3 is TGTTCCAGCAGTTACGGGACTAGCGACTACGAGCAGTACTTC.

The J gene is TRBJ1-5, the V gene TRBV27, with TRBD1 as a possible D gene (6 bases). This CDR3 comprises 15 residues. Between the trimmed V and J ends, which lost 6 bases and 2 bases, there was a span of 14 bases. Per germline, CDR1 MNHEY and CDR2 SMNVEV (reference sequence). The DNA of the CDR3 is TGTGCCAGCAGGTTTCAGGGGAGCGGCAATCAGCCCCAGCATTTT. This sequence encodes CASRFQGSGNQPQHF.

The J gene is TRBJ2-5, the V gene TRBV5-1; TRBD2 aligns across 8 bases. TRBJ2-7 matches the DNA end more closely, so the J call is doubtful. This CDR3 comprises 13 residues. Per the germline V gene, CDR1 is SGHRS and CDR2 is YFSETQ. CDR3 nucleotides: TGCGCCAGCAGGGGCGGGGGGAGCTACGAGCAGTACTTC. Residues: CASRGGGSYEQYF.

This clone has more than one count but fewer than ten. The chain recombines TRBV4-3 with TRBJ1-4, with a tentative D call TRBD1 (6 bases). This CDR3 contains 16 residues. Germline lookup yields CDR1 LGHNA and CDR2 YSLEER. V gave up 3 bases and J gave up 3 bases, with 14 bases separating them. The CDR3 region is CASSQDPTGPNEKLFF. CDR3 coding DNA: TGCGCCAGCAGCCAGGATCCGACAGGTCCTAATGAAAAACTGTTTTTT.

The CDR3 sequence: CASSPPLQGHTEAFF. The CDR3, as DNA: TGTGCCAGCTCACCACCCCTTCAGGGTCACACTGAAGCTTTCTTT. The chain has TRBV18 and TRBJ1-1; TRBD1 might be the D (5 bases). Germline V gene data show CDR1 as KGHSH and CDR2 as LQKENI. The CDR3 contains 15 residues. V lost 0 bases and J 3 bases, leaving 11 bases between the germline ends.

This clone was seen more than once but under ten times. V gene TRBV19 combines with J gene TRBJ1-1; D unclear. This CDR3 has 13 residues. Germline assignment: CDR1 LNHDA and CDR2 SQIVND (reference sequence). V lost 4 bases and J 2 bases, leaving 8 bases between the germline ends. The CDR3 region is CASSTGVNTEAFF. In DNA form, the CDR3 reads TGTGCCAGTAGTACCGGGGTTAACACTGAAGCTTTCTTT.

This chain connects TRBV28 to TRBJ1-5, with a weak D call TRBD1 (6 bases). From germline, CDR1 is MDHEN and CDR2 SYDVKM. The CDR3 is made up of 11 amino acids. The germline V and J ends were trimmed by 5 bases and 16 bases, with 15 bases remaining between them. CDR3: CASSVPGQRHF. In DNA form, the CDR3 reads TGTGCCAGCAGTGTACCGGGACAAAGACATTTT.

The genes are TRBV19 and TRBJ1-5; D gene uncertain. CDR3 length: 12 amino acids. V lost 7 bases, J lost 6 bases, and 10 bases lay in between. The germline V gene encodes CDR1 LNHDA and CDR2 SQIVND (reference sequence). The CDR3 spells CASNGRGQPQHF. CDR3 sequence (DNA): TGTGCCAGTAATGGACGGGGTCAGCCCCAGCATTTT. The variable domain in full, with the rest retrieved from reference TRBV19 and TRBJ1-5, is DGGITQSPKYLFRKEGQNVTLSCEQNLNHDAMYWYRQDPGQGLRLIYYSQIVNDFQKGDIAEGYSVSREKKESFPLTVTSAQKNPTAFYLCASNGRGQPQHFGDGTRLSIL.

The chain carries TRBV7-8 and TRBJ2-7; weak D call: TRBD1 (5 bases). This CDR3 comprises 13 residues. V lost 2 bases and J lost 4, with 9 bases in between. Germline V lookup: CDR1 SGHVS, CDR2 FQNEAQ. CDR3 in DNA: TGTGCCAGCAGCTTACAGGGTTTATACGAGCAGTACTTC. This codes for CASSLQGLYEQYF.

J is TRBJ2-6 and V is TRBV6-1, with 7 bases that match TRBD1. V trimming: 6 bases; J trimming: 0 bases; junction bases outside the gene matches: 2. Germline V CDR1 and CDR2: MNHNS, SASEGT. The CDR3 loop spans 15 amino acids. CDR3 nucleotide sequence: TGTGCCAGCAGGGACAGGCACTCTGGGGCCAACGTCCTGACTTTC. Protein product: CASRDRHSGANVLTF.

The chain employs TRBV5-5 and TRBJ2-2, with D perhaps matching TRBD2 (6 bases). Germline loops: CDR1 SGHKS, CDR2 YYEKEE (reference sequence). The CDR3 is 16 amino acids. The V end was cut by 3 bases, the J end by 2 bases, with 14 bases between. The CDR3 sequence: CASSSRDWLNTGELFF. Here the CDR3 DNA reads TGTGCCAGCAGCTCCCGGGACTGGCTAAACACCGGGGAGCTGTTTTTT.

V and J are TRBV11-3 and TRBJ2-5; tentatively, D is TRBD2 (5 bases). Germline V gene sequence: CDR1 SGHNT, CDR2 YENEEA. V dropped 5 bases and J dropped 7 bases, with 14 bases sitting between them. The CDR3 is made up of 13 amino acids. This CDR3 is CASSPRTVGTQYF. The CDR3 DNA is TGTGCCAGCAGCCCCCGGACTGTGGGGACCCAGTACTTC.

As regards this clone: Other DNA sequences in the same sample also yield this CDR3. V and J are TRBV6-1 and TRBJ1-5, with 9 bases fitting TRBD1. V was pared by 7 bases and J by 4 bases, with 2 bases of the junction left unmatched. This CDR3 has 13 residues. CDR1 and CDR2 (germline): MNHNS, SASEGT. The CDR3 region is CASMGTGNQPQHF. The CDR3 region has the DNA TGTGCCAGCATGGGGACAGGGAATCAGCCCCAGCATTTT.

V is TRBV6-1 and J is TRBJ2-6, with 7 bases aligning to TRBD1. Germline CDR1 and CDR2: MNHNS and SASEGT. The CDR3 contains 15 residues. V gave up 3 bases and J gave up 5 bases; unmatched junction bases: 4. The CDR3 region is CASSDRQGWANVLTF. The CDR3 region has the DNA TGTGCCAGCAGTGATCGACAGGGCTGGGCCAACGTCCTGACTTTC.

This clone was found a few times. J is TRBJ2-4 and V is TRBV7-8, with D possibly TRBD2 on 6 matching bases. V dropped 6 bases and J dropped 8 bases, with 17 bases sitting between them. This CDR3 is 14 amino acids long. Germline CDR1 reads SGHVS; CDR2 reads FQNEAQ. The CDR3 DNA reads TGTGCCAGCAGTACATACCATGGGGAGGACATTCAGTACTTC. Translating gives CASSTYHGEDIQYF. The full variable domain, rest sourced from reference TRBV7-8 and TRBJ2-4, is GAGVSQSPRYKVAKRGQDVALRCDPISGHVSLFWYQQALGQGPEFLTYFQNEAQLDKSGLPSDRFFAERPEGSVSTLKIQRTQQEDSAVYLCASSTYHGEDIQYFGAGTRLSVL.

This chain links TRBV13 with TRBJ2-1; weak D call: TRBD1 (7 bases). CDR3 length: 16 residues. Germline assignment: CDR1 PRHDT and CDR2 FYEKMQ (reference sequence). The ends were cut back, 4 bases at V and 5 bases at J, with 18 bases in the middle. The CDR3 protein is CASSSLGGGDNNEQFF. The DNA of the CDR3 is TGTGCCAGCAGCTCCCTAGGGGGCGGGGATAACAATGAGCAGTTCTTC.

This clone has a handful of counts. This chain joins TRBV19 and TRBJ1-5, with a weak D call TRBD1 (6 bases). The germline CDR1 and CDR2 sequences are LNHDA and SQIVND (reference sequence). V was clipped by 5 bases and J by 4 bases, with 15 bases between them. This CDR3 has 15 residues. CDR3 loop: CASSPPGHQNQPQHF. The CDR3 bases are TGTGCCAGTAGTCCTCCGGGACACCAAAATCAGCCCCAGCATTTT.

The CDR3 sequence is CASSGTSENGELFF. CDR3 sequence (DNA): TGTGCCAGCTCCGGGACTAGCGAGAACGGGGAGCTGTTTTTT. The chain carries TRBV7-3 and TRBJ2-2; 10 bases align to TRBD2. CDR1 is SGHTA, CDR2 FQGTGA, per germline. Losses at the gene ends were 8 bases for V and 7 bases for J; bases not matched to a gene: 7. This CDR3 is 14 amino acids long.

This clone has more than one count but fewer than ten. The gene calls are TRBV19 and TRBJ2-5; 8 nucleotides agree with TRBD2. Trimming took 6 bases from V and 1 from J; bases not matched to a gene: 4. This CDR3 has 14 amino acids. Per germline, CDR1 LNHDA and CDR2 SQIVND (reference sequence). The CDR3 bases are TGTGCCAGTAGCCTTACTAGCGGCCAAGAGACCCAGTACTTC. Encoded protein: CASSLTSGQETQYF.

In its sample, this clone was seen a few times. The chain couples TRBV13 to TRBJ2-3; the D gene is possibly TRBD2 (5 bases). The CDR3 covers 15 residues. Germline-derived CDR1 and CDR2 are PRHDT and FYEKMQ (reference sequence). V shed 5 bases and J shed 3 bases, with 15 bases lying between them. In nucleotides, the CDR3 is TGTGCCAGCAGCCAACCAGGACTTCCAACAGATACGCAGTATTTT. Translated: CASSQPGLPTDTQYF.